This T cell receptor beta chain was recovered during a study of technical replicates of blood from a few donors. V gave up 6 bases and J gave up 4 bases, with 19 bases separating them. The CDR3 has 15 residues. The germline CDR1 and CDR2 sequences are MDHEN and SYDVKM. Method: immunoSEQ multiplex PCR; TCRdb's copy keeps in-frame clones and lacks some. The table lists around 63,000 clones, roughly 98% of them singletons. The genes are TRBV28 and TRBJ2-7; D may be TRBD2 (8 bases). This TCR came from a human donor in good health. Input material: T cells isolated from PBMCs. The CDR3, as DNA: TGTGCCAGCAGCCGGGGGGGACAGCGGACTTACGAGCAGTACTTC. Translating it yields CASSRGGQRTYEQYF.